One sample yielded the 20 T cell receptor beta chains listed below, sequenced in a study of naive and memory T cell subsets. Findings and caveats of the study: A few larger clonotypes appeared in naive repertoires, especially CD8, possibly memory cells re-expressing CD45RA.

No antigen is known for these receptors. Two oligonucleotides, mixed equimolar, formed the beta constant-region primer covering TRBC1 and TRBC2. The ligated cDNA underwent four PCR rounds using SP2 and nested alpha and beta constant-region primers. TCRdb redid the calling of the UMI-ligation and nested PCR reads with MiXCR, one entry per CDR3 protein. Here the sample spans over 130,000 distinct CDR3 sequences, 15% to 25% being singletons. The sample comprised naive CD8+ T cells from blood. Receptors were obtained from a human donor in good health.

The table lists this clonotype with a few counts. At one end the junction does not follow the germline gene, possibly because of a read error. Here the CDR3 reads CASPPSGGDLGYTF. The CDR3 DNA sequence: TGTGCCAGCCCACCATCTGGTGGAGACCTAGGCTACACCTTC. V gene TRBV18 combines with J gene TRBJ1-2; no clear D. This CDR3 spans 14 amino acids. Germline V CDR1 and CDR2: KGHSH, LQKENI.

DNA of the CDR3: TGCGCCAGCAGCGTACCGGACAGAGGCTACGAGCAGTACTTC. This encodes CASSVPDRGYEQYF. The rearrangement joins TRBV5-1 to TRBJ2-7, with D possibly matching TRBD1 (6 bases). Trimming pared 4 bases from V and 3 bases from J, leaving 14 bases between. CDR3 length: 14 residues. The germline CDR1 and CDR2 sequences are SGHRS and YFSETQ.

The CDR3 coding sequence is TGTGCCAACAGCCATGGACTAGACACAGATACGCAGTATTTT. Protein: CANSHGLDTDTQYF. This rearrangement joins TRBV28 to TRBJ2-3; 7 positions agree with TRBD2. This CDR3 is 14 amino acids long. The junction had 9 bases not matched to a gene; V was cut back by 10 bases and J by 2 bases. The germline V gene has CDR1 MDHEN and CDR2 SYDVKM.

This chain uses TRBV6-2 or TRBV6-3 with TRBJ1-5; D ambiguous. V lost 5 bases and J lost 5, with 10 bases in between. Germline V lookup: CDR1 MNHEY, CDR2 SVGEGT. The CDR3 loop spans 13 amino acids. The CDR3 protein is CASSVARDQPQHF. In DNA form, the CDR3 reads TGTGCCAGCAGTGTAGCGCGGGATCAGCCCCAGCATTTT.

The chain carries TRBV12-3 or TRBV12-4 and TRBJ2-1, with TRBD2 as a possible D gene (5 bases). V lost 5 bases to trimming and J lost 7 bases, with 18 bases between them. The CDR3 length is 15 residues. CDR3 residues: CASSHGIYGFNEQFF. Written as DNA, the CDR3 is TGTGCCAGCAGTCACGGGATTTACGGGTTTAATGAGCAGTTCTTC.

This clonotype was counted only a few times. The chain couples TRBV7-2 to TRBJ2-1; no firm D call. The CDR3 covers 11 residues. V lost 3 bases to trimming and J lost 9 bases, with 6 bases between them. Germline CDR1 SGHTA, CDR2 FQGNSA. CDR3 coding DNA: TGTGCCAGCAGCTTTTCTTCTGAGCAGTTCTTC. This gives the protein CASSFSSEQFF. The entire variable domain, with the rest obtained from reference TRBV7-2 and TRBJ2-1, is as follows: GAGVSQSPSNKVTEKGKDVELRCDPISGHTALYWYRQSLGQGLEFLIYFQGNSAPDKSGLPSDRFSAERTGGSVSTLTIQRTQQEDSAVYLCASSFSSEQFFGPGTRLTVL.

The chain uses TRBV28 and TRBJ2-1; D gene ambiguous. CDR3 length: 13 amino acids. Looked up from germline, CDR1 is MDHEN and CDR2 is SYDVKM. V lost 5 bases, J lost 6 bases, and 11 bases lay in between. In DNA form, the CDR3 reads TGTGCCAGCAGTCCCTGGGTTGGCAATGAGCAGTTCTTC. It is translated as CASSPWVGNEQFF.

V gene TRBV12-3 or TRBV12-4 combines with J gene TRBJ2-5, with D perhaps given as TRBD1 or TRBD2 (5 bases each). The CDR3 runs 15 residues. The V and J ends lost 5 bases and 5 bases respectively, with 18 bases between them. The CDR3 spells CASSQWDDRPETQYF. In nucleotides, the CDR3 is TGTGCCAGCAGTCAGTGGGACGACCGGCCGGAGACCCAGTACTTC.

This rearrangement joins TRBV25-1 to TRBJ1-1; D is possibly TRBD1 (6 bases). There are 14 residues in the CDR3. The germline V gene has CDR1 MGHDK and CDR2 SYGVNS. V was pared by 4 bases and J by 4 bases, with 13 bases between. The CDR3 DNA follows: TGTGCCAGCAGTGCGGGGGGGGCCGCCACTGAAGCTTTCTTT. The encoded protein is CASSAGGAATEAFF.

V usage is TRBV4-2 and J usage is TRBJ2-2, with TRBD1 matching 8 bases. The CDR3 is 19 residues long. Germline CDR1 is LGHNA and CDR2 is YNFKEQ. The junction had 9 bases not matched to a gene; V was cut back by 0 bases and J by 0 bases. CDR3 protein: CASSQDEDRVMPNTGELFF. As DNA, the CDR3 is TGTGCCAGCAGCCAAGATGAGGACAGGGTCATGCCGAACACCGGGGAGCTGTTTTTT.

The J gene is TRBJ1-2, the V gene TRBV7-8; the D is unclear. Germline V CDR1 and CDR2: SGHVS, FQNEAQ. V was pared by 2 bases and J by 3 bases, with 19 bases between. This CDR3 is built from 17 residues. CDR3 sequence: CASSLSPMGERHYGYTF. The CDR3 DNA is TGTGCCAGCAGCTTATCCCCTATGGGAGAACGCCACTATGGCTACACCTTC.

Only a few counts were recorded for this clonotype. The gene calls are TRBV7-8 and TRBJ2-1, with D perhaps TRBD1 (6 bases). Between the trimmed V and J ends, which lost 3 bases and 15 bases, there was a span of 24 bases. This CDR3 comprises 15 residues. From germline, CDR1 is SGHVS and CDR2 FQNEAQ. The CDR3 bases are TGTGCCAGCAGCTTGTATAACCGCCCAGGGGAAGGTAGGTTCTTC. Protein sequence: CASSLYNRPGEGRFF.

The CDR3 DNA is TGTGCCAGCAGCTTAAATACGCAGTATTTT. Translating gives CASSLNTQYF. J is TRBJ2-3 and V is TRBV2; D call uncertain. The length of the CDR3 is 10 residues. Germline lookup yields CDR1 SNHLY and CDR2 FYNNEI. V lost 6 bases to trimming and J lost 7 bases, with 5 bases between them.

This clonotype was seen only a few times. The chain has TRBV5-6 and TRBJ2-7, with D unclear. Trimming removed 3 bases at V and 7 bases at J, with 11 bases between. This CDR3 comprises 12 residues. The germline CDR1 and CDR2 sequences are SGHDT and YYEEEE. In nucleotides, the CDR3 is TGTGCCAGCAGCTACCTGGTCGGGGAGCAGTACTTC. Protein: CASSYLVGEQYF.

This clonotype has a handful of counts. The chain combines TRBV9 with TRBJ2-1; 10 bases fit TRBD2. The CDR3 spans 15 residues. The V segment lost 4 bases and the J segment 4 bases; nucleotides outside the gene matches: 5. Per the germline V gene, CDR1 is SGDLS and CDR2 is YYNGEE. CDR3 region: CASSRLAGAYNEQFF. The CDR3 DNA reads TGTGCCAGCAGCAGGCTAGCGGGAGCGTACAATGAGCAGTTCTTC.

The CDR3 DNA reads as TGTGCCAGCAGTTTATTGGGGTTTACCTCCTACGAGCAGTACTTC. Translation gives CASSLLGFTSYEQYF. V and J are TRBV28 and TRBJ2-7; D remains ambiguous. This CDR3 spans 15 amino acids. From germline, CDR1 is MDHEN and CDR2 SYDVKM. V was cut by 1 base and J by 0 bases, with 10 bases left in between.

The chain combines TRBV10-3 with TRBJ1-1; 8 positions match TRBD1. The CDR3 consists of 16 residues. Germline assignment: CDR1 ENHRY and CDR2 SYGVKD. V trimming: 0 bases; J trimming: 6 bases; junction bases outside the gene matches: 9. DNA of the CDR3: TGTGCCATCAGTGAGTCCCCAGGGGGCTCCGGGGCTGAAGCTTTCTTT. Encoded protein: CAISESPGGSGAEAFF.

This clonotype occurred a few times. This chain joins TRBV27 and TRBJ2-3; D unclear. Germline assignment: CDR1 MNHEY and CDR2 SMNVEV (reference sequence). Trimming pared 2 bases from V and 5 bases from J, leaving 8 bases between. CDR3 size: 13 residues. CDR3 region: CASSLVMGDTQYF. The CDR3 coding sequence is TGTGCCAGCAGTTTAGTTATGGGAGATACGCAGTATTTT.

The chain is built from TRBV12-5 and TRBJ2-5; D unclear. Per germline, CDR1 LGHNT and CDR2 FRNRAP. V lost 1 base, J lost 4 bases, and 4 bases lay in between. CDR3 length: 12 residues. The CDR3 sequence is CASGLAPETQYF. As DNA, the CDR3 is TGTGCTAGTGGTTTGGCTCCAGAGACCCAGTACTTC.

V usage is TRBV28 and J usage is TRBJ2-1; TRBD2 aligns across 9 bases. Germline V gene sequence: CDR1 MDHEN, CDR2 SYDVKM. This CDR3 has 15 residues. Trimming took 3 bases from V and 4 from J; bases not matched to a gene: 4. The CDR3 DNA reads TGTGCCAGCAGTTTGGTAGCGGGAGCGTACAATGAGCAGTTCTTC. Amino acids: CASSLVAGAYNEQFF. Using reference TRBV28 and TRBJ2-1 for the parts outside the CDR3, the full variable domain is DVKVTQSSRYLVKRTGEKVFLECVQDMDHENMFWYRQDPGLGLRLIYFSYDVKMKEKGDIPEGYSVSREKKERFSLILESASTNQTSMYLCASSLVAGAYNEQFFGPGTRLTVL.